A single sample is the source of the 30 T cell receptor beta chains below, sequenced in a study of CD8+ T cells in alopecia areata. Stated treatment: oral pan-JAK inhibitor, 5-10 mg twice daily. The sequencing template was cDNA reverse transcribed from extracted RNA. Libraries were prepared by immunoSEQ multiplex PCR; TCRdb keeps only in-frame clonotypes and omits some of them. This table holds around 97,000 clones, 65% to 90% found once. Source: CD8+ T cells sorted from blood, taken between weeks 30 and 35, from a patient treated with tofacitinib. These receptors all come from a human donor with alopecia areata.

This chain connects TRBV2 to TRBJ2-3; 9 positions match TRBD2. Trimming cost V 8 bases and J 6 bases; bases outside gene matches: 12. CDR3 size: 15 residues. Germline V gives CDR1 SNHLY, CDR2 FYNNEI. CDR3 DNA sequence: TGTGCCAGCTATACGGGGACTAGCATTCTGGATACGCAGTATTTT. This gives the protein CASYTGTSILDTQYF.

The V call is TRBV7-9, the J call TRBJ2-5; 10 bases are shared with TRBD2. CDR3 length: 15 amino acids. With 5 bases clipped from V and 5 bases from J, the junction kept 8 bases outside the gene matches. Germline V gene lookup returns CDR1 SEHNR and CDR2 FQNEAQ (reference sequence). CDR3 region: CASSNLAGVAETQYF. DNA for the CDR3: TGTGCCAGCAGCAATCTAGCGGGAGTAGCGGAGACCCAGTACTTC.

This rearrangement joins TRBV6-5 to TRBJ1-1; D perhaps matches TRBD1 (6 bases). This CDR3 contains 11 residues. V was shortened by 6 bases and J by 7 bases, with 9 bases between the two germline ends. Germline CDR1 and CDR2: MNHEY and SVGAGI. The CDR3 coding sequence is TGTGCCAGCAGGGAGGGGGGTGAAGCTTTCTTT. Protein sequence: CASREGGEAFF.

A few counts support this clone. The chain is built from TRBV7-9 and TRBJ2-1; 8 nucleotides line up with TRBD1. The CDR3 runs to 16 residues. V dropped 5 bases and J dropped 2; count of bases not matched to a gene: 8. Germline CDR1 reads SEHNR; CDR2 reads FQNEAQ (reference sequence). CDR3 amino acids: CASSPTYRGAYNEQFF. DNA of the CDR3: TGTGCCAGCAGCCCTACATACAGGGGGGCCTACAATGAGCAGTTCTTC.

This chain joins TRBV29-1 and TRBJ1-2; D uncertain. The germline V and J ends were trimmed by 7 bases and 4 bases, with 7 bases remaining between them. The CDR3 spans 10 residues. Germline V gene data show CDR1 as SQVTM and CDR2 as ANQGSEA. CDR3 sequence (DNA): TGCAGCGCTGGAACCTATGGCTACACCTTC. Its protein is CSAGTYGYTF.

CDR3 region: CASSQSWGDYGYTF. The CDR3 DNA reads TGTGCCAGCAGCCAATCGTGGGGCGACTATGGCTACACCTTC. This rearrangement joins TRBV5-4 to TRBJ1-2; possible D gene TRBD1, 5 bases. The CDR3 spans 14 residues. Trimming took off 4 bases at V and 3 bases at J, with 13 bases between the two ends. Germline V gene data show CDR1 as SGHNT and CDR2 as YYREEE (reference sequence).

The gene calls are TRBV29-1 and TRBJ2-5; weak D call: TRBD2 (6 bases). The tail of the sequence fits TRBJ2-7 better, so the J call may be wrong. Germline-derived CDR1 and CDR2 are SQVTM and ANQGSEA. The CDR3 is 13 amino acids. This CDR3 is CSVDGPGAYEQYF. DNA of the CDR3: TGCAGCGTTGATGGTCCGGGGGCCTACGAGCAGTACTTC.

The chain employs TRBV5-6 and TRBJ2-3, with 10 bases identical to TRBD2. Germline CDR1 SGHDT, CDR2 YYEEEE. The length of the CDR3 is 15 residues. The trim removed 0 bases at V and 7 bases at J, leaving 5 bases unmatched. CDR3 residues: CASSLGTSGTNTQYF. As DNA, the CDR3 is TGTGCCAGCAGCTTGGGCACTAGCGGGACTAATACGCAGTATTTT.

This chain joins TRBV11-1 and TRBJ2-7; D may match TRBD1 or TRBD2 (5 bases each). Per germline, CDR1 SGHAT and CDR2 FQDESV (reference sequence). The CDR3 runs to 15 residues. The ends were cut back, 5 bases at V and 6 bases at J, with 20 bases in the middle. The CDR3 region has the DNA TGTGCCAGCAGCCAGCACCCCGGGACCGCCTTCGAGCAGTACTTC. It is translated as CASSQHPGTAFEQYF. Filled out from reference TRBV11-1 and TRBJ2-7, the complete variable domain reads EAEVAQSPRYKITEKSQAVAFWCDPISGHATLYWYRQILGQGPELLVQFQDESVVDDSQLPKDRFSAERLKGVDSTLKIQPAELGDSAMYLCASSQHPGTAFEQYFGPGTRLTVT.

The V call is TRBV5-1, the J call TRBJ2-2; tentative D call: TRBD2 (5 bases). The germline V gene has CDR1 SGHRS and CDR2 YFSETQ. Trimming left V 8 bases short and J 3 bases short, with 17 bases between. The CDR3 length is 15 residues. Here the CDR3 reads CASGGLNPYTGELFF. The CDR3 nucleotides are TGCGCCAGTGGAGGACTGAACCCATACACCGGGGAGCTGTTTTTT. The full variable domain, completed using reference TRBV5-1 and TRBJ2-2, is KAGVTQTPRYLIKTRGQQVTLSCSPISGHRSVSWYQQTPGQGLQFLFEYFSETQRNKGNFPGRFSGRQFSNSRSEMNVSTLELGDSALYLCASGGLNPYTGELFFGEGSRLTVL.

The chain links TRBV4-1 to TRBJ2-5; 10 bases align to TRBD2. CDR3 length: 15 amino acids. Germline V gene sequence: CDR1 MGHRA, CDR2 YSYEKL. The trim removed 1 base at V and 5 bases at J, leaving 4 bases unmatched. CDR3 in amino acids: CASSQVGLAMETQYF. The CDR3 bases are TGCGCCAGCAGCCAAGTGGGACTAGCGATGGAGACCCAGTACTTC.

This chain links TRBV7-9 with TRBJ2-5; D is ambiguous. CDR1 SEHNR and CDR2 FQNEAQ come from the germline V gene (reference sequence). This CDR3 region has 13 residues. The V gene lost 6 bases and the J gene lost 0 bases, with 8 bases spanning the gap. As DNA, the CDR3 is TGTGCCAGCAGTCAGATTAACCAAGAGACCCAGTACTTC. Translation gives CASSQINQETQYF.

The chain couples TRBV7-2 to TRBJ2-5, with TRBD2 matching over 12 bases. CDR3 length: 16 amino acids. V was clipped by 5 bases and J by 4 bases; unmatched bases: 8. Germline V gene data show CDR1 as SGHTA and CDR2 as FQGNSA. The CDR3 nucleotides read TGTGCCAGCAGCCCCAGGACTAGCGGGAATTCAGAGACCCAGTACTTC. Translation: CASSPRTSGNSETQYF.

This clone is a singleton in its sample. This sequence joins TRBV9 and TRBJ1-1; unclear D gene. The CDR3 spans 15 residues. V shed 0 bases and J shed 1 base, with 10 bases lying between them. Per germline, CDR1 SGDLS and CDR2 YYNGEE. The CDR3 reads CASSVALVGNTEAFF. CDR3 coding DNA: TGTGCCAGCAGCGTAGCCTTGGTCGGGAACACTGAAGCTTTCTTT.

The genes are TRBV7-2 and TRBJ2-1, with 8 bases identical to TRBD1. CDR3 length: 15 residues. Germline V gene sequence: CDR1 SGHTA, CDR2 FQGNSA. The trim removed 5 bases at V and 6 bases at J, leaving 9 bases unmatched. The CDR3 loop is CASSDGQGEGNEQFF. The CDR3 DNA reads as TGTGCCAGCAGCGACGGACAGGGCGAGGGCAATGAGCAGTTCTTC.

The gene calls are TRBV30 and TRBJ2-3, with D tentatively TRBD1 (6 bases). The CDR3 runs 16 residues. V was cut by 1 base and J by 3 bases, with 17 bases left in between. CDR1 GTSNPN and CDR2 SVGIG come from the germline V gene (reference sequence). Written as DNA, the CDR3 is TGTGCCTGGAGTGCCACGACAGGAGGTCTAACAGATACGCAGTATTTT. Its translation is CAWSATTGGLTDTQYF.

This chain joins TRBV30 and TRBJ2-3; a weak D match, TRBD1 (8 bases). The CDR3 contains 15 residues. Trimming took off 2 bases at V and 2 bases at J, with 14 bases between the two ends. Germline assignment: CDR1 GTSNPN and CDR2 SVGIG (reference sequence). Here the CDR3 DNA reads TGTGCCTGGAGTCCAACAGGGGGGGTCACAGATACGCAGTATTTT. Translating gives CAWSPTGGVTDTQYF.

This chain joins TRBV6-1 and TRBJ2-5, with 10 bases lining up with TRBD2. The CDR3 has 15 residues. The ends lost 2 bases at V and 0 bases at J; junction bases unmatched: 0. Looked up from germline, CDR1 is MNHNS and CDR2 is SASEGT. The CDR3 DNA reads TGTGCCAGCAGTGAACTAGCGGGGGACCAAGAGACCCAGTACTTC. Translation: CASSELAGDQETQYF.

V is TRBV5-1 and J is TRBJ1-1; D ambiguous. CDR3 length equals 12 residues. Germline V gene sequence: CDR1 SGHRS, CDR2 YFSETQ. The V end was cut by 7 bases, the J end by 6 bases, with 13 bases between. The CDR3 DNA follows: TGCGCCAGCCAACTGGGCGACGCTGAAGCTTTCTTT. This sequence encodes CASQLGDAEAFF.

This clone was counted a single time. CDR3 sequence reads: CASSPDRGNGEKLFF. Here the CDR3 DNA reads TGTGCCAGCAGTCCCGACAGGGGAAATGGTGAAAAACTGTTTTTT. The chain recombines TRBV27 with TRBJ1-4, with 8 bases identical to TRBD1. The CDR3 consists of 15 residues. CDR1 MNHEY and CDR2 SMNVEV come from the germline V gene (reference sequence). V lost 5 bases to trimming and J lost 7 bases; unmatched junction nucleotides: 9. The full variable domain, rest sourced from reference TRBV27 and TRBJ1-4, is EAQVTQNPRYLITVTGKKLTVTCSQNMNHEYMSWYRQDPGLGLRQIYYSMNVEVTDKGDVPEGYKVSRKEKRNFPLILESPSPNQTSLYFCASSPDRGNGEKLFFGSGTQLSVL.

This chain connects TRBV7-9 to TRBJ1-1, with a possible D match to TRBD1 (5 bases). Trimming left V 6 bases short and J 1 base short, with 12 bases between. The CDR3 is 14 amino acids. Germline CDR1 reads SEHNR; CDR2 reads FQNEAQ (reference sequence). This chain's CDR3 is CASSPQARNTEAFF. The CDR3 DNA reads as TGTGCCAGCAGTCCACAGGCACGGAACACTGAAGCTTTCTTT. The full variable domain, completed using reference TRBV7-9 and TRBJ1-1, is DTGVSQNPRHKITKRGQNVTFRCDPISEHNRLYWYRQTLGQGPEFLTYFQNEAQLEKSRLLSDRFSAERPKGSFSTLEIQRTEQGDSAMYLCASSPQARNTEAFFGQGTRLTVV.

Regarding this clone: The junction departs from germline at one end; a sequencing error may be responsible. The rearrangement links TRBV5-1 to TRBJ2-2; TRBD2 might be the D (5 bases). The CDR3 is made up of 17 amino acids. In germline, CDR1 is SGHRS, CDR2 YFSETQ. CDR3 sequence (DNA): TGCGCCAGCAGCCCGCCGATCCCGGGCGCATCCACCGGGGAGCCGTTTTTT. As protein: CASSPPIPGASTGEPFF.

This clone has a single count. The rearrangement uses TRBV5-5 and TRBJ2-3, with D uncertain. Trimming took 1 base from V and 5 from J, leaving 5 bases between them. The CDR3 extends over 12 amino acids. CDR1 is SGHKS and CDR2 is YYEKEE in the germline V gene (reference sequence). This CDR3 is CASSLRLDTQYF. The CDR3, as DNA: TGTGCCAGCAGCTTGAGACTAGATACGCAGTATTTT.

This chain connects TRBV7-9 to TRBJ2-7; 7 nucleotides match TRBD2. From germline, CDR1 is SEHNR and CDR2 FQNEAQ (reference sequence). CDR3 size: 14 residues. V was pared by 4 bases and J by 2 bases, with 5 bases of the junction left unmatched. CDR3 in amino acids: CASSSMGTTYEQYF. The CDR3 bases are TGTGCCAGCAGCTCGATGGGGACTACCTACGAGCAGTACTTC.

The chain is built from TRBV29-1 and TRBJ2-1; D is ambiguous. This CDR3 contains 12 residues. Deletions cut 1 base from V and 7 bases from J, with 8 bases between. The germline CDR1 and CDR2 sequences are SQVTM and ANQGSEA. CDR3 DNA: TGCAGCGTTGAAGGGCGGCTTAATGAGCAGTTCTTC. Protein product: CSVEGRLNEQFF.

The CDR3 loop reads CSVERGTTEAFF. The CDR3 DNA sequence: TGCAGCGTTGAGAGGGGGACAACCGAAGCTTTCTTT. The chain joins TRBV29-1 to TRBJ1-1, with D possibly matching TRBD1 (6 bases). Germline V lookup: CDR1 SQVTM, CDR2 ANQGSEA. Trimming took off 3 bases at V and 8 bases at J, with 13 bases between the two ends. CDR3 length: 12 amino acids.

DNA of the CDR3: TGTGCCAGCAGCCAAGAGGACTACGAGCAGTACTTC. Translating it yields CASSQEDYEQYF. The chain uses TRBV14 and TRBJ2-7; the D is unclear. CDR1 is SGHDN, CDR2 FVKESK, per germline. This CDR3 contains 12 residues. V lost 0 bases to trimming and J lost 3 bases, with 3 bases between them.

This rearrangement joins TRBV29-1 to TRBJ1-2; D is unresolved. Per germline, CDR1 SQVTM and CDR2 ANQGSEA. This CDR3 spans 12 amino acids. V was shortened by 3 bases and J by 2 bases, with 7 bases between the two germline ends. The CDR3 bases are TGCAGCGTTGAGCCAGAGAACTATGGCTACACCTTC. This encodes CSVEPENYGYTF.

For the CDR3, the DNA is TGTGCCAGCAGCTCCGCTATAGCGGGAGGGGACAATGAGCAGTTCTTC. Its translation: CASSSAIAGGDNEQFF. The rearrangement joins TRBV7-8 to TRBJ2-1; 11 nucleotides align to TRBD2. The CDR3 spans 16 residues. With V trimmed by 4 bases and J by 5 bases, 7 bases remained unmatched. Per the germline V gene, CDR1 is SGHVS and CDR2 is FQNEAQ. The full variable domain, completed using reference TRBV7-8 and TRBJ2-1, is GAGVSQSPRYKVAKRGQDVALRCDPISGHVSLFWYQQALGQGPEFLTYFQNEAQLDKSGLPSDRFFAERPEGSVSTLKIQRTQQEDSAVYLCASSSAIAGGDNEQFFGPGTRLTVL.

The table lists this clone with a count of one. V and J are TRBV27 and TRBJ1-4; perhaps TRBD1 as D (5 bases). V dropped 5 bases and J dropped 1 base, with 20 bases sitting between them. The CDR3 sequence is 18 residues long. Germline values: CDR1 MNHEY, CDR2 SMNVEV (reference sequence). The CDR3: CASSTRGREEVTNEKLFF. DNA of the CDR3: TGTGCCAGCAGTACCCGGGGGAGGGAGGAGGTAACTAATGAAAAACTGTTTTTT.